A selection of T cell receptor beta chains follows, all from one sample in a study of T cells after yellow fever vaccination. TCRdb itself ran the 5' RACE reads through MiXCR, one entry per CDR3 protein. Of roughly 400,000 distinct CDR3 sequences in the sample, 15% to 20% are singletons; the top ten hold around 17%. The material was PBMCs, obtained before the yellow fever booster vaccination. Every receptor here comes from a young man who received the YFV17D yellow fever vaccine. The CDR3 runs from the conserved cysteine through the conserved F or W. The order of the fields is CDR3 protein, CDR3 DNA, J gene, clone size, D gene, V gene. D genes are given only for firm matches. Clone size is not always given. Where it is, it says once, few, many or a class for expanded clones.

CDR3 protein: CASKGQGADTQYF
CDR3 DNA: TGCGCCAGCAAGGGGCAGGGCGCAGATACGCAGTATTTT
J gene: TRBJ2-3
clone size: few
D gene: NA
V gene: TRBV5-1

CDR3 protein: CASSDQRWGLGPQHF
CDR3 DNA: TGTGCCAGCAGTGATCAACGGTGGGGGCTGGGGCCCCAGCATTTT
J gene: TRBJ1-5
clone size: NA
D gene: NA
V gene: TRBV6-1

CDR3 protein: CASSSRWGTGNGYTF
CDR3 DNA: TGTGCCAGCAGCTCAAGATGGGGGACAGGGAATGGCTACACCTTC
J gene: TRBJ1-2
clone size: few
D gene: TRBD1
V gene: TRBV7-9

CDR3 protein: CASTPPSLGQGSTDTQYF
CDR3 DNA: TGTGCCAGCACCCCTCCGTCTCTGGGACAGGGTTCTACAGATACGCAGTATTTT
J gene: TRBJ2-3
clone size: few
D gene: TRBD1
V gene: TRBV5-4

CDR3 protein: CASSQGTLAGPRYSNQPQHF
CDR3 DNA: TGCGCCAGCAGCCAAGGAACCCTAGCCGGCCCACGGTATAGCAATCAGCCCCAGCATTTT
J gene: TRBJ1-5
clone size: few
D gene: NA
V gene: TRBV4-1

CDR3 protein: CSASPGGGADTQYF
CDR3 DNA: TGCAGTGCTAGTCCGGGCGGGGGGGCGGATACGCAGTATTTT
J gene: TRBJ2-3
clone size: few
D gene: TRBD2
V gene: TRBV20-1

CDR3 protein: CASSLAGQGVGEQFF
CDR3 DNA: TGTGCCAGCAGCTTAGCGGGACAGGGTGTGGGTGAGCAGTTCTTC
J gene: TRBJ2-1
clone size: NA
D gene: TRBD1
V gene: TRBV11-3

CDR3 protein: CSVVGSGSLVGEQFF
CDR3 DNA: TGCAGCGTTGTGGGGTCCGGCTCGCTCGTGGGGGAGCAGTTCTTC
J gene: TRBJ2-1
clone size: few
D gene: NA
V gene: TRBV29-1

CDR3 protein: CASSGVGGNTEAFF
CDR3 DNA: TGTGCGAGCAGCGGGGTCGGGGGAAACACTGAAGCTTTCTTT
J gene: TRBJ1-1
clone size: NA
D gene: NA
V gene: TRBV5-6

CDR3 protein: CASSQDVGYEQYF
CDR3 DNA: TGCGCCAGCAGCCAAGATGTCGGCTACGAGCAGTACTTC
J gene: TRBJ2-7
clone size: once
D gene: NA
V gene: TRBV4-3

CDR3 protein: CASSLGRVRGTASSYGYTF
CDR3 DNA: TGTGCCAGCAGCTTAGGGCGGGTTCGTGGGACAGCGTCTAGCTATGGCTACACCTTC
J gene: TRBJ1-2
clone size: few
D gene: TRBD1
V gene: TRBV7-9

CDR3 protein: CASSGTGGPGELFF
CDR3 DNA: TGTGCCAGCAGCGGGACAGGGGGCCCCGGGGAGCTGTTTTTT
J gene: TRBJ2-2
clone size: few
D gene: TRBD1
V gene: TRBV7-9

CDR3 protein: CASRLTGQESAQYF
CDR3 DNA: TGTGCCAGCAGACTAACGGGGCAAGAGTCGGCCCAGTACTTC
J gene: TRBJ2-5
clone size: NA
D gene: NA
V gene: TRBV12-3/TRBV12-4

CDR3 protein: CASSYGGGYTF
CDR3 DNA: TGTGCCAGCAGTTACGGGGGTGGCTACACCTTC
J gene: TRBJ1-2
clone size: few
D gene: NA
V gene: TRBV6-6

CDR3 protein: CASSQAPTGGEKLFF
CDR3 DNA: TGCGCCAGCAGCCAAGCCCCTACAGGGGGAGAAAAACTGTTTTTT
J gene: TRBJ1-4
clone size: few
D gene: TRBD1
V gene: TRBV4-1

CDR3 protein: CASSILSGGTDTQYF
CDR3 DNA: TGTGCCAGCAGCATTCTTAGCGGGGGGACAGATACGCAGTATTTT
J gene: TRBJ2-3
clone size: once
D gene: TRBD2
V gene: TRBV28

CDR3 protein: CASSEMDEETQYF
CDR3 DNA: TGCGCCAGCAGTGAAATGGACGAAGAGACCCAGTACTTC
J gene: TRBJ2-5
clone size: few
D gene: NA
V gene: TRBV10-1

CDR3 protein: CATNHRGSFGQYF
CDR3 DNA: TGTGCCACCAACCACCGGGGCTCGTTTGGGCAGTACTTC
J gene: TRBJ2-7
clone size: NA
D gene: NA
V gene: TRBV9

CDR3 protein: CAIRATGTEAFF
CDR3 DNA: TGTGCCATCAGGGCCACGGGGACTGAAGCTTTCTTT
J gene: TRBJ1-1
clone size: few
D gene: NA
V gene: TRBV10-3

CDR3 protein: CSAGGTTDTQYF
CDR3 DNA: TGCAGTGCTGGAGGGACCACAGATACGCAGTATTTT
J gene: TRBJ2-3
clone size: NA
D gene: NA
V gene: TRBV20-1

CDR3 protein: CASSFGPAGTEAFF
CDR3 DNA: TGTGCCAGCAGCTTCGGGCCGGCGGGAACTGAAGCTTTCTTT
J gene: TRBJ1-1
clone size: NA
D gene: NA
V gene: TRBV5-5

CDR3 protein: CASKGDAGVDTQYF
CDR3 DNA: TGCGCCAGCAAAGGGGATGCGGGGGTAGATACGCAGTATTTT
J gene: TRBJ2-3
clone size: many
D gene: TRBD2
V gene: TRBV10-2

CDR3 protein: CAISERQAQETQYF
CDR3 DNA: TGTGCCATCAGTGAGCGACAGGCCCAAGAGACCCAGTACTTC
J gene: TRBJ2-5
clone size: NA
D gene: NA
V gene: TRBV10-3

CDR3 protein: CASSGGRRGYTF
CDR3 DNA: TGTGCCAGCAGTGGAGGCCGGCGGGGCTACACCTTC
J gene: TRBJ1-2
clone size: NA
D gene: NA
V gene: TRBV12-3/TRBV12-4

CDR3 protein: CASSLSRGSYEQYF
CDR3 DNA: TGCGCCAGCAGCCTGTCCAGGGGCTCCTACGAGCAGTACTTC
J gene: TRBJ2-7
clone size: many
D gene: NA
V gene: TRBV4-3

CDR3 protein: CASRGFSNEKLFF
CDR3 DNA: TGTGCCAGTCGGGGGTTTTCCAATGAAAAACTGTTTTTT
J gene: TRBJ1-4
clone size: NA
D gene: NA
V gene: TRBV7-8

CDR3 protein: CASSQGSSPGELFF
CDR3 DNA: TGCGCCAGCAGCCAAGGCTCTTCTCCCGGGGAGCTGTTTTTT
J gene: TRBJ2-2
clone size: few
D gene: NA
V gene: TRBV4-3

CDR3 protein: CSVEGYDEQFF
CDR3 DNA: TGCAGCGTTGAAGGGTATGATGAGCAGTTCTTC
J gene: TRBJ2-1
clone size: many
D gene: NA
V gene: TRBV29-1

CDR3 protein: CASEEGGTKNIQYF
CDR3 DNA: TGTGCCAGCGAGGAGGGAGGGACCAAAAACATTCAGTACTTC
J gene: TRBJ2-4
clone size: few
D gene: TRBD2
V gene: TRBV6-1

CDR3 protein: CASSYSGRHEQFF
CDR3 DNA: TGTGCCAGCAGTTACTCAGGGAGGCATGAGCAGTTCTTC
J gene: TRBJ2-1
clone size: few
D gene: NA
V gene: TRBV6-2/TRBV6-3

CDR3 protein: CASSSRGAAGGEQFF
CDR3 DNA: TGTGCCAGCAGCTCCCGTGGGGCAGCGGGTGGTGAGCAGTTCTTC
J gene: TRBJ2-1
clone size: few
D gene: NA
V gene: TRBV5-6

CDR3 protein: CSAAGQGRSNQPQHF
CDR3 DNA: TGCAGTGCTGCTGGACAGGGTAGGAGCAATCAGCCCCAGCATTTT
J gene: TRBJ1-5
clone size: NA
D gene: TRBD1
V gene: TRBV20-1

CDR3 protein: CASSPGAPLAKNIQYF
CDR3 DNA: TGTGCCAGCAGCCCCGGGGCGCCCCTAGCCAAAAACATTCAGTACTTC
J gene: TRBJ2-4
clone size: NA
D gene: NA
V gene: TRBV5-4

CDR3 protein: CASSLANYGGTRAVGTDTQYF
CDR3 DNA: TGTGCCAGCAGCTTAGCGAATTACGGGGGTACTCGGGCCGTCGGCACAGATACGCAGTATTTT
J gene: TRBJ2-3
clone size: NA
D gene: NA
V gene: TRBV7-2

CDR3 protein: CASSVAPASGGETQYF
CDR3 DNA: TGTGCCAGCAGCGTTGCTCCGGCTAGCGGGGGTGAGACCCAGTACTTC
J gene: TRBJ2-5
clone size: few
D gene: TRBD2
V gene: TRBV9

CDR3 protein: CASSYVGGRNYGYTF
CDR3 DNA: TGTGCCAGCAGTTACGTTGGGGGCCGGAACTATGGCTACACCTTC
J gene: TRBJ1-2
clone size: few
D gene: NA
V gene: TRBV6-5

CDR3 protein: CASSYSKVGKGANVLTF
CDR3 DNA: TGTGCCAGCAGTTACTCGAAAGTCGGTAAAGGGGCCAACGTCCTGACTTTC
J gene: TRBJ2-6
clone size: NA
D gene: NA
V gene: TRBV6-6

CDR3 protein: CASSRPRTGDLDNYGYTF
CDR3 DNA: TGTGCCAGCAGCCGACCGAGGACAGGGGACCTAGATAACTATGGCTACACCTTC
J gene: TRBJ1-2
clone size: few
D gene: TRBD1
V gene: TRBV7-2

CDR3 protein: CASSPRGNYGYTF
CDR3 DNA: TGTGCCAGCAGCCCCAGGGGTAACTATGGCTACACCTTC
J gene: TRBJ1-2
clone size: many
D gene: NA
V gene: TRBV12-3/TRBV12-4

CDR3 protein: CASSQEQGVTEAFF
CDR3 DNA: TGCGCCAGCAGCCAAGAACAGGGCGTCACTGAAGCTTTCTTT
J gene: TRBJ1-1
clone size: once
D gene: NA
V gene: TRBV4-1

CDR3 protein: CSASAGGNTIYF
CDR3 DNA: TGCAGTGCTAGCGCGGGGGGGAACACCATATATTTT
J gene: TRBJ1-3
clone size: NA
D gene: NA
V gene: TRBV20-1

CDR3 protein: CASSLMDSRIGYTF
CDR3 DNA: TGTGCCAGCAGCTTAATGGACAGCCGCATAGGCTACACCTTC
J gene: TRBJ1-2
clone size: NA
D gene: NA
V gene: TRBV7-9

CDR3 protein: CASSMTGFEINEQFF
CDR3 DNA: TGCGCCAGCAGCATGACAGGGTTTGAAATTAATGAGCAGTTCTTC
J gene: TRBJ2-1
clone size: many
D gene: TRBD1
V gene: TRBV5-1

CDR3 protein: CASSQGLAGSSTDTQYF
CDR3 DNA: TGTGCCAGCAGCCAGGGACTAGCGGGGAGCAGCACAGATACGCAGTATTTT
J gene: TRBJ2-3
clone size: NA
D gene: TRBD2
V gene: TRBV7-2

CDR3 protein: CASGFPERGMRNEQFF
CDR3 DNA: TGTGCTAGTGGCTTCCCCGAGCGGGGGATGCGCAATGAGCAGTTCTTC
J gene: TRBJ2-1
clone size: few
D gene: TRBD2
V gene: TRBV12-5

CDR3 protein: CASSLAPGGGEKLFF
CDR3 DNA: TGCGCCAGCAGCTTGGCCCCAGGGGGCGGCGAAAAACTGTTTTTT
J gene: TRBJ1-4
clone size: NA
D gene: TRBD1
V gene: TRBV5-1

CDR3 protein: CSARGLAGYHNEQFF
CDR3 DNA: TGCAGTGCTAGAGGACTAGCGGGGTACCACAATGAGCAGTTCTTC
J gene: TRBJ2-1
clone size: few
D gene: TRBD2
V gene: TRBV20-1

CDR3 protein: CSVPDVGENTEAFF
CDR3 DNA: TGCAGCGTCCCGGACGTAGGGGAGAACACTGAAGCTTTCTTT
J gene: TRBJ1-1
clone size: few
D gene: NA
V gene: TRBV29-1

CDR3 protein: CASSSWFQGVYNEQFF
CDR3 DNA: TGTGCCAGCAGTAGCTGGTTTCAGGGAGTCTACAATGAGCAGTTCTTC
J gene: TRBJ2-1
clone size: NA
D gene: NA
V gene: TRBV28

CDR3 protein: CASSDAATPRNEQFF
CDR3 DNA: TGTGCCAGCAGTGATGCAGCAACCCCCCGGAATGAGCAGTTCTTC
J gene: TRBJ2-1
clone size: NA
D gene: NA
V gene: TRBV2

CDR3 protein: CASSAEWGQYNEQFF
CDR3 DNA: TGTGCCAGCAGTGCCGAGTGGGGGCAGTACAATGAGCAGTTCTTC
J gene: TRBJ2-1
clone size: NA
D gene: NA
V gene: TRBV6-1

CDR3 protein: CASSLGSQNNEQFF
CDR3 DNA: TGCGCCAGCAGCTTGGGTTCTCAGAACAATGAGCAGTTCTTC
J gene: TRBJ2-1
clone size: NA
D gene: NA
V gene: TRBV5-1

CDR3 protein: CASSQGQGDGGYTF
CDR3 DNA: TGTGCCAGCAGCCAGGGACAGGGAGACGGTGGCTACACCTTC
J gene: TRBJ1-2
clone size: NA
D gene: TRBD1
V gene: TRBV3-1

CDR3 protein: CASSPGQGGGTQYF
CDR3 DNA: TGCGCCAGCAGCCCAGGGCAGGGTGGGGGGACCCAGTACTTC
J gene: TRBJ2-5
clone size: NA
D gene: NA
V gene: TRBV10-2

CDR3 protein: CASSLRKGEAFF
CDR3 DNA: TGCGCCAGCAGCCTTCGGAAGGGAGAAGCTTTCTTT
J gene: TRBJ1-1
clone size: NA
D gene: NA
V gene: TRBV5-1

CDR3 protein: CASTPVGASADTQYF
CDR3 DNA: TGTGCCAGCACTCCCGTCGGGGCTAGCGCCGATACGCAGTATTTT
J gene: TRBJ2-3
clone size: few
D gene: NA
V gene: TRBV6-5

CDR3 protein: CASSYPPRGNYGYTF
CDR3 DNA: TGTGCCAGCAGCTACCCGCCCAGGGGAAACTATGGCTACACCTTC
J gene: TRBJ1-2
clone size: few
D gene: NA
V gene: TRBV7-9

CDR3 protein: CSARVPGNLVRQPQHF
CDR3 DNA: TGCAGTGCTAGAGTCCCGGGGAACCTAGTGCGGCAGCCCCAGCATTTT
J gene: TRBJ1-5
clone size: NA
D gene: NA
V gene: TRBV20-1

CDR3 protein: CASSLRGGWPSYEQYF
CDR3 DNA: TGTGCCAGCAGCCTTAGGGGGGGCTGGCCGTCCTACGAGCAGTACTTC
J gene: TRBJ2-7
clone size: NA
D gene: NA
V gene: TRBV6-5